This T cell receptor beta chain was found in a study of blood T cell repertoires in COVID-19. CDR3 length equals 14 residues. The germline V gene encodes CDR1 LNHNV and CDR2 YYDKDF (reference sequence). J gave up 4 bases and V 8 bases, and 8 bases lay outside the gene matches. Repertoires were generated with immunoSEQ multiplex PCR, while TCRdb's copy carries only in-frame clones and drops some. The table shows 290,000 or so clones, with around nine tenths occurring only once. Material for sequencing was PBMCs or T cells enriched from blood (not recorded which). This sequence originates from a woman aged 18-29 years who had recovered from COVID-19. This chain connects TRBV15 to TRBJ2-1; 7 bases fit TRBD1. The DNA of the CDR3 is TGTGCCACCTCGACAGGGTCGGGGTACAATGAGCAGTTCTTC. It codes for CATSTGSGYNEQFF.